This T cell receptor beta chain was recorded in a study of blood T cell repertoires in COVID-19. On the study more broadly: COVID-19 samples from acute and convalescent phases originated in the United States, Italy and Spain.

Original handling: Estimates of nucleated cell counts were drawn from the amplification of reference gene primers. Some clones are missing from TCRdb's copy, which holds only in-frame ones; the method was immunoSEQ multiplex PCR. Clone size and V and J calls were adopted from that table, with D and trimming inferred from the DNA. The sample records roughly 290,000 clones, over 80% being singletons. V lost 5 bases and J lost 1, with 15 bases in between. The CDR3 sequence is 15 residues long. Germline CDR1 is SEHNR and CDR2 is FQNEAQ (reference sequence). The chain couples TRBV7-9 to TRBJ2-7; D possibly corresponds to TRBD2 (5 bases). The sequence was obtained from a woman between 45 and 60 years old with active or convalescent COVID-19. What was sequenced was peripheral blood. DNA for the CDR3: TGTGCCAGCAGCCCCTGGGTGGGAGTGTCCTACGAGCAGTACTTC. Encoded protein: CASSPWVGVSYEQYF.